This T cell receptor beta chain emerged from a study of T cell clusters in autoimmune cytopenias. CDR3 length equals 16 residues. Germline V gene sequence: CDR1 MNHEY, CDR2 SVGAGI. TRB was amplified by touch-down multiplex PCR, primer pools A and B combined. Each CDR3 protein gets one entry in TCRdb, which reprocessed the multiplex PCR reads and gives no DNA. In all, the sample yields roughly 4,000 distinct CDR3 sequences. Some 39,000 genome equivalents of blood DNA were amplified for TRB. General study results and limits: TRB repertoire shifts in secondary cytopenia and chronic lymphocytic leukemia mostly reflected lymphoma, not autoimmunity.

About this clonotype: Its matching antigen is unknown.

In addition, the sample was reused for a study of T cell repertoires in aging, cancer and after chemotherapy. That work contributes: Thymic emigration or peripheral T cell expansion may be impaired by lymphoid organ infiltration in hematological cancer.

The sample consisted of peripheral blood. The genes are TRBV6-5 and TRBJ2-4; TCRdb outputs TRBD2, but without DNA this stays unchecked. The clonotype was recovered from a human donor with an autoimmune cytopenia or autoimmune hepatitis (not recorded which). The CDR3 spells CASTNAGGNGPYIQYF.